This entry lists 18 T cell receptor beta chains sequenced from one sample in a study of shared clonotypes between healthy human individuals. Assay: immunoSEQ multiplex PCR; the TCRdb copy retains only in-frame clones and omits some. The table records 150,000 to 200,000 clones, 66% of them present only once. Sequencing was done on a sample of memory CD4+ T cells sorted from blood. Subset denoted: CD45RA-negative fraction. The receptors shown here come from a man aged 25-45 years in good health.

The chain has TRBV5-4 and TRBJ2-1, with D unclear. Trimming pared 0 bases from V and 2 bases from J, leaving 6 bases between. The CDR3 consists of 14 residues. The germline gives CDR1 SGHNT, CDR2 YYREEE (reference sequence). The CDR3 coding sequence is TGTGCCAGCAGCTTGGCCGGAACCTACAATGAGCAGTTCTTC. This codes for CASSLAGTYNEQFF. Together with reference TRBV5-4 and TRBJ2-1, the CDR3 gives the full variable domain: ETGVTQSPTHLIKTRGQQVTLRCSSQSGHNTVSWYQQALGQGPQFIFQYYREEENGRGNFPPRFSGLQFPNYSSELNVNALELDDSALYLCASSLAGTYNEQFFGPGTRLTVL.

The chain joins TRBV2 to TRBJ1-3; TRBD1 might be the D (6 bases). V shed 3 bases and J shed 4 bases, with 13 bases lying between them. The CDR3 has 15 amino acids. Germline V gene lookup returns CDR1 SNHLY and CDR2 FYNNEI. The CDR3 reads CASSEGHLRGNTIYF. The DNA for the CDR3 is TGTGCCAGCAGTGAGGGACATTTGAGAGGAAACACCATATATTTT.

V usage is TRBV5-4 and J usage is TRBJ1-2, with D perhaps matching TRBD1 (5 bases). Trimming stripped 4 bases from V and 4 bases from J, with 14 bases between. This CDR3 has 14 amino acids. Germline V gene data show CDR1 as SGHNT and CDR2 as YYREEE (reference sequence). The DNA of the CDR3 is TGTGCCAGCAGCCCCGATAGGGGCGGCTATGGCTACACCTTC. This translates into CASSPDRGGYGYTF.

V usage is TRBV5-1 and J usage is TRBJ2-6; weak D call: TRBD1 (6 bases). CDR3 length: 12 residues. CDR1 is SGHRS, CDR2 YFSETQ, per germline. V was pared by 4 bases and J by 12 bases, with 11 bases between. CDR3 residues: CASSLDSVVLTF. The CDR3, as DNA: TGCGCCAGCAGCCTGGACAGTGTCGTCCTGACTTTC.

This clone has just a few counts. The V call is TRBV4-3, the J call TRBJ1-5; D ambiguous. Trimming shortened V by 0 bases and J by 5 bases, and 11 bases separated the two germline ends. The CDR3 runs to 15 residues. Germline CDR1 and CDR2: LGHNA and YSLEER. The DNA of the CDR3 is TGCGCCAGCAGCCAAGAGCTATTCTGGGATCAGCCCCAGCATTTT. It translates to CASSQELFWDQPQHF.

The V call is TRBV28, the J call TRBJ1-5; 7 positions agree with TRBD1. V was pared by 8 bases and J by 9 bases, with 13 bases of the junction left unmatched. This CDR3 is built from 14 residues. Germline V gives CDR1 MDHEN, CDR2 SYDVKM. The CDR3 bases are TGTGCCAGCCTAGATGGGACAGTTATATCGCCCCAGCATTTT. This sequence encodes CASLDGTVISPQHF.

The V call is TRBV6-5, the J call TRBJ2-7; the D gene is possibly TRBD2 (7 bases). Between the trimmed V and J ends, which lost 2 bases and 7 bases, there was a span of 15 bases. The germline V gene encodes CDR1 MNHEY and CDR2 SVGAGI. The CDR3 consists of 14 residues. The CDR3 nucleotides are TGTGCCAGCAGTTACGGGACACGGCGGGGGGAGCAGTACTTC. It translates to CASSYGTRRGEQYF.

V is TRBV5-4 and J is TRBJ2-1, with 12 bases fitting TRBD2. The CDR3 loop spans 16 amino acids. Germline lookup yields CDR1 SGHNT and CDR2 YYREEE (reference sequence). The ends lost 4 bases at V and 5 bases at J; junction bases unmatched: 7. The CDR3 is CASSPRTSGIDNEQFF. CDR3 coding DNA: TGTGCCAGCAGCCCACGGACTAGCGGGATCGACAATGAGCAGTTCTTC.

This clone appeared once. The V call is TRBV5-5, the J call TRBJ2-5; 10 bases are a match to TRBD1. This CDR3 comprises 15 residues. Germline lookup yields CDR1 SGHKS and CDR2 YYEKEE (reference sequence). Trimming removed 4 bases from V and 3 bases from J; junction bases left unmatched: 6. CDR3 coding DNA: TGTGCCAGCAGCCCTGACAGGGGGCTGAAAGAGACCCAGTACTTC. It codes for CASSPDRGLKETQYF.

This clone was counted between two and nine times. CDR3: CASSFARDYNEQFF. The DNA for the CDR3 is TGCGCCAGCAGCTTCGCTAGGGACTACAATGAGCAGTTCTTC. This rearrangement joins TRBV5-1 to TRBJ2-1; D unclear. Germline V gene sequence: CDR1 SGHRS, CDR2 YFSETQ. V was pared by 2 bases and J by 3 bases, with 9 bases between. This CDR3 has 14 residues.

The chain links TRBV5-1 to TRBJ2-3, with D possibly matching TRBD2 (6 bases). Trimming pared 0 bases from V and 0 bases from J, leaving 11 bases between. Germline-derived CDR1 and CDR2 are SGHRS and YFSETQ. There are 16 residues in the CDR3. CDR3 DNA sequence: TGCGCCAGCAGCTTGGATGCGGGATTGAGCACAGATACGCAGTATTTT. It encodes CASSLDAGLSTDTQYF.

The V gene is TRBV30, the J gene TRBJ1-1; 8 bases agree with TRBD1. This CDR3 is 15 amino acids long. Per the germline V gene, CDR1 is GTSNPN and CDR2 is SVGIG (reference sequence). V lost 3 bases and J lost 5; bases outside the gene matches: 11. The CDR3 here is CAWSPIGQGWTEAFF. The CDR3 coding sequence is TGTGCCTGGAGCCCGATCGGACAGGGATGGACTGAAGCTTTCTTT.

The rearrangement joins TRBV7-9 to TRBJ1-1; no clear D gene. V was clipped by 1 base and J by 4 bases, with 10 bases between them. This CDR3 has 14 amino acids. Germline CDR1 is SEHNR and CDR2 is FQNEAQ (reference sequence). CDR3 DNA: TGTGCCAGCAGCTTAGGAGAAAGAGGCACTGAAGCTTTCTTT. Translating gives CASSLGERGTEAFF.

CDR3 in amino acids: CASSLRASRYYNEQFF. In nucleotides, the CDR3 is TGTGCCAGCAGCTTAAGGGCTAGCCGCTATTACAATGAGCAGTTCTTC. The chain carries TRBV11-2 and TRBJ2-1; D might be TRBD2 (5 bases). The germline gives CDR1 SGHAT, CDR2 FQNNGV. The CDR3 covers 16 residues. Trimming left V 2 bases short and J 4 bases short, with 15 bases between.

V gene TRBV7-8 combines with J gene TRBJ2-1; maybe TRBD2 (6 bases). CDR1 is SGHVS and CDR2 is FQNEAQ in the germline V gene. V was shortened by 4 bases and J by 6 bases, with 7 bases between the two germline ends. There are 12 residues in the CDR3. The CDR3 loop is CASSYGGNEQFF. CDR3 nucleotides: TGTGCCAGCAGCTACGGGGGCAATGAGCAGTTCTTC.

Written as DNA, the CDR3 is TGTGCCACCAGCAGATTGGGGGAGCAGTACTTC. Protein sequence: CATSRLGEQYF. J is TRBJ2-7 and V is TRBV15; D remains ambiguous. CDR1 is LNHNV and CDR2 is YYDKDF in the germline V gene (reference sequence). The CDR3 length is 11 residues. V lost 2 bases, J lost 7 bases, and 6 bases lay in between.

The genes are TRBV18 and TRBJ2-3; the match to TRBD1 covers 8 bases. The J segment lost 4 bases and the V segment lost 1 base, leaving 13 bases of the junction unmatched. Looked up from germline, CDR1 is KGHSH and CDR2 is LQKENI. The CDR3 covers 18 residues. In DNA form, the CDR3 reads TGTGCCAGCTCACCACTGTCCCCGGACAGGGTGCTGGCAGATACGCAGTATTTT. It codes for CASSPLSPDRVLADTQYF.

This chain links TRBV2 with TRBJ1-1; D is possibly TRBD1 (6 bases). V was cut by 3 bases and J by 5 bases, with 13 bases left in between. Germline values: CDR1 SNHLY, CDR2 FYNNEI. The CDR3 contains 14 residues. The CDR3 coding sequence is TGTGCCAGCAGTGACCGTTGGGGGGCGACTGAAGCTTTCTTT. Residues: CASSDRWGATEAFF.